This T cell receptor beta chain emerged from a study of response to subunit inactivated influenza vaccine. Concerning this clonotype: Its antigen is unidentified.

TCRdb reanalysed the RT-PCR reads using MiXCR and keeps one entry per CDR3 protein. The table lists roughly 700,000 distinct CDR3 sequences, 15% to 19% of them singletons. General study findings and limits: New T cells are recruited in small numbers by each seasonal influenza vaccination, according to the authors' suggestion.

The CDR3 consists of 13 residues. V lost 6 bases, J lost 7 bases, and 13 bases lay in between. Germline CDR1 is ENHRY and CDR2 is SYGVKD. This sequence originates from a man aged 45-65 years who received an inactivated influenza vaccine. The source material was PBMCs from blood, sampled 11 to 12 days after vaccination. The V call is TRBV10-3, the J call TRBJ2-1, with D perhaps TRBD1 or TRBD2 (5 bases each). CDR3 nucleotides: TGTGCCATCAGCCTACGTGAGGGGAATGAGCAGTTCTTC. It is translated as CAISLREGNEQFF.